This is a list of T cell receptor beta chains from one sample in a study of Graves' ophthalmopathy and Graves' hyperthyroidism. TCRdb re-called the multiplex PCR reads with MiXCR, one entry per CDR3 protein. The sample includes 400,000 or so distinct CDR3 sequences, 15% of them seen just once. The source material was peripheral blood. Source of these receptors: a woman aged 18-29 years with stable Graves' hyperthyroidism. CDR3s include the opening cysteine and the closing phenylalanine or tryptophan. Fields, in order: V gene, D gene, clone size, J gene, CDR3 DNA, CDR3 protein. The D gene is left open where the match is weak. The listing skips clone size in some rows; elsewhere it reads once, few, many or a size class.

TRBV29-1	.	.	TRBJ1-1	TGCAGCATACCTACGGGAGGGGAAGCTTTCTTT	CSIPTGGEAFF
TRBV29-1	.	few	TRBJ2-2	TGCAGCGTTGAAACCAGTCCGAACACCGGGGAGCTGTTTTTT	CSVETSPNTGELFF
TRBV20-1	TRBD1	many	TRBJ1-5	TGCAGTGCTAGCGAAGGGGGCCTGAGACCCGATCAGCCCCAGCATTTT	CSASEGGLRPDQPQHF
TRBV5-1	.	many	TRBJ2-7	TGCGCCAGCAGCTTGGCCGGGGGTAGGCAGTACTTC	CASSLAGGRQYF
TRBV18	.	few	TRBJ1-2	TGTGCCAGCTCACCAAAAGGAACAGGGCATTACTATGGCTACACCTTC	CASSPKGTGHYYGYTF
TRBV6-5	TRBD2	many	TRBJ2-5	TGTGCCGTAACCGGGACTAACCAAGAGACCCAGTACTTC	CAVTGTNQETQYF
TRBV5-6	.	.	TRBJ2-2	TGTGCCAGCAGCTCCCTAAACCGGAGACAGTTACGGCCTACCGGGGAGCTGTTTTTT	CASSSLNRRQLRPTGELFF
TRBV3-1	.	many	TRBJ2-4	TGTGCCAGCAGCCAAGATTTTGCGGGGGCCAAAAACATTCAGTACTTC	CASSQDFAGAKNIQYF
TRBV11-2	.	many	TRBJ2-7	TGTGCCAGCAGCTTAGGGGAACGAGGGGCAGTTAGTTCCTACGAGCAGTACTTC	CASSLGERGAVSSYEQYF
TRBV20-1	.	many	TRBJ1-5	TGCAGTGCTAGAGAGACGGTGGGGTTCAATCAGCCCCAGCATTTT	CSARETVGFNQPQHF
TRBV6-5	.	many	TRBJ1-3	TGTGCCAGCAGTTACTCGATGGGAAACACCATATATTTT	CASSYSMGNTIYF
TRBV19	.	few	TRBJ2-5	TGTGCCAGTAGCCGTGGTGGCAAGTTGGTAGAGACCCAGCACTTC	CASSRGGKLVETQHF
TRBV10-2	TRBD1	many	TRBJ1-1	TGCGCCACACGACAGGGGGGCACTGAAGCTTTCTTT	CATRQGGTEAFF
TRBV20-1	.	many	TRBJ1-2	TGCAGTGCTAGATTGGGGGCGCTTGACTATGGCTACACCTTC	CSARLGALDYGYTF
TRBV3-1	.	many	TRBJ1-2	TGTGCCAGCAGCCCCCTGGTTGCGGCCCGCTATGGCTACACCTTC	CASSPLVAARYGYTF
TRBV7-9	.	many	TRBJ1-2	TGTGCCAGCAGCTTAGCGGAGTTCCCCTATGGCTACACCTTC	CASSLAEFPYGYTF
TRBV6-5	.	many	TRBJ2-4	TGTGCCAGCAGTTACGACGGTTTAAAAAACATTCAGTACTTC	CASSYDGLKNIQYF
TRBV6-2/TRBV6-3	.	many	TRBJ2-2	TGTGCCAGCTTAGCAATATATTCGAACACCGGGGAGCTGTTTTTT	CASLAIYSNTGELFF
TRBV5-1	.	few	TRBJ2-5	TGCGCCAGCAGCTTTAGCGCAAAGGGAGATACCCATTACTTC	CASSFSAKGDTHYF
TRBV11-2	TRBD1	many	TRBJ2-7	TGTGCCAGCAGCCGAACAGGGGACCCGTCCTACGAGCAGTACTTC	CASSRTGDPSYEQYF
TRBV19	TRBD1	many	TRBJ2-7	TGTGCCAGTAGTTCCGGACAGGGCCAGTACTTC	CASSSGQGQYF
TRBV13	TRBD1	few	TRBJ2-7	TGTGCCAGCAGTTCGACTACTGGACAGGGGGCCTACGAGCAGTACTTC	CASSSTTGQGAYEQYF
TRBV6-1	.	many	TRBJ2-2	TGTGCCAGCGGACGGACAGACAAAAGCGGGGAGCTGTTTTTT	CASGRTDKSGELFF
TRBV2	.	many	TRBJ2-5	TGTGCCAGCAGTGCCGGTGTGAAAGAGACCCAGTACTTC	CASSAGVKETQYF
TRBV11-2	.	few	TRBJ2-4	TGTGCCAGCAGCTTGGGGCTGGTAGCCAAAAACATTCAGTACTTC	CASSLGLVAKNIQYF
TRBV18	TRBD2	.	TRBJ2-4	TGTGCCAGCTCACCATACCGGGGGGAACCAAACATTCAGTACTTC	CASSPYRGEPNIQYF
TRBV6-5	TRBD1	.	TRBJ2-5	TGTGCCAGCAGTAACGACGGGACAGGGGGACAGACCCAGTACTTC	CASSNDGTGGQTQYF
TRBV12-3/TRBV12-4	.	.	TRBJ2-2	TGTGCCAGCAGTCCCCAAACAGGGAGTCCCGGGGAGCTGTTTTTT	CASSPQTGSPGELFF
TRBV12-3/TRBV12-4	.	.	TRBJ2-2	TGTGCCAGCAGGAAGGGACAGAACACCGGGGAGCTGTTTTTT	CASRKGQNTGELFF
TRBV6-2/TRBV6-3	.	few	TRBJ1-5	TGTGCCAGCAGTTACTCCCCTTTTAGACAGCCCAGCAATCAGCCCCAGCATTTT	CASSYSPFRQPSNQPQHF
TRBV2	TRBD2	many	TRBJ2-7	TGTGCCAGCAGTCCGAGTAGCGGGAGCTACGAGCAGTACTTC	CASSPSSGSYEQYF
TRBV3-1	.	.	TRBJ2-7	TGTGCCAGCAGCCCCCCGTCCACACGGGGCGACGAGCAGTACTTC	CASSPPSTRGDEQYF
TRBV6-1	.	.	TRBJ2-5	TGTGCCAGCAGCCCTAATTATGCTGAGACCCAGTACTTC	CASSPNYAETQYF
TRBV5-1	TRBD1	many	TRBJ1-2	TGCGCCAGCAGCCTCGAGGCGGACAGGAGCTATGGCTACACCTTC	CASSLEADRSYGYTF
TRBV7-2	.	many	TRBJ2-7	TGTGCCAGCAGCTCCCCCGGGACAGCTGGACTAGCTGCCTACGAGCAGTACTTC	CASSSPGTAGLAAYEQYF
TRBV5-1	.	few	TRBJ2-7	TGCGCCAGCAGCTCCGCCCTGAGCGGGGAGCAGTACTTC	CASSSALSGEQYF
TRBV28	TRBD1	.	TRBJ1-2	TGTGCCAGCAGGGGACAGGGGAATAACTATGGCTACACCTTC	CASRGQGNNYGYTF
TRBV5-1	.	many	TRBJ1-2	TGCGCCAGCAGCTTGAGAGGGCCATCCTATGGCTACACCTTC	CASSLRGPSYGYTF
TRBV12-3/TRBV12-4	.	many	TRBJ1-1	TGTGCCAGCAGCTGGGGTATATGGGGCGCGACTGAAGCTTTCTTT	CASSWGIWGATEAFF
TRBV7-9	TRBD1	.	TRBJ1-6	TGTGCCAGCAGCCCCAGGACAGGGCTTAATTCACCCCTCCACTTT	CASSPRTGLNSPLHF
TRBV2	.	many	TRBJ1-1	TGTGCCACTAATACAGGTCCCTTTGAAGCTTTCTTT	CATNTGPFEAFF
TRBV6-2/TRBV6-3	.	many	TRBJ2-7	TGTGCCAGCAATTTAAGGGCTGGATACGAGCAGTACTTC	CASNLRAGYEQYF
TRBV3-1	.	few	TRBJ1-1	TGTGCCTCGAATAAAAAGGGTGGTGGGACTGAAGCTTTCTTT	CASNKKGGGTEAFF
TRBV6-1	.	.	TRBJ1-5	TGTGCCAGCATTCCAGTTAATAGCAATCAGCCCCAGCATTTT	CASIPVNSNQPQHF
TRBV12-3/TRBV12-4	TRBD2	many	TRBJ2-5	TGTGCCAGCAGCCAAGCGGGGGGGGTGGGGGAGACCCAGTACTTC	CASSQAGGVGETQYF
TRBV24-1	TRBD1	many	TRBJ1-2	TGTGCCACCAGTGATGGGACAGGCGCCTATGGCTACACCTTC	CATSDGTGAYGYTF
TRBV20-1	.	few	TRBJ2-7	TGCAGTGCTAGAGACGATATGAGCTCCTACGAGCAGTACTTC	CSARDDMSSYEQYF
TRBV12-3/TRBV12-4	.	.	TRBJ1-5	TGTGCCAGCAGTTTAGCGCCTTTAGGGGTCGGGGGCAATCAGCCCCAGCATTTT	CASSLAPLGVGGNQPQHF
TRBV19	.	many	TRBJ1-1	TGTGCCAGTAGTGTGACAGCTAACACTGAAGCTTTCTTT	CASSVTANTEAFF
TRBV7-9	.	many	TRBJ1-3	TGTGCCAGCAGCCTTAATCGCCAGGCTGGAAACACCATATATTTT	CASSLNRQAGNTIYF
TRBV12-3/TRBV12-4	.	many	TRBJ1-5	TGTGCCAGCAGTTTCAATAGCAATCAGCCCCAGCATTTT	CASSFNSNQPQHF
TRBV15	.	many	TRBJ1-1	TGTGCCACCAGCAGAGATTTAAGCACACTTGAAGCTTTCTTT	CATSRDLSTLEAFF
TRBV12-5	.	.	TRBJ2-2	TGTGCTTTCACCGGGCAAAACACCGGGGAGCTGTTTTTT	CAFTGQNTGELFF